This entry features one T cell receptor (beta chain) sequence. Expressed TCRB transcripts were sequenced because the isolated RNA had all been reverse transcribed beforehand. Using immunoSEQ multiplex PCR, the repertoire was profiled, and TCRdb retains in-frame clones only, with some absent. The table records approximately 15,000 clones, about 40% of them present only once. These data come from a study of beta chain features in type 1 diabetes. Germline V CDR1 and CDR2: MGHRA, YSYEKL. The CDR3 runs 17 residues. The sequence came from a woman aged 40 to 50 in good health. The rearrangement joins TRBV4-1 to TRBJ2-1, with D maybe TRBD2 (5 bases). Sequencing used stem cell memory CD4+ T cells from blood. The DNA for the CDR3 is TGCGCGCAGAAAGGGAACGATAGAGGGTTGATGCAGGATGAGCAGTTCTTC. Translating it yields CAQKGNDRGLMQDEQFF.